These 8 T cell receptor beta chains share one sample of origin, sequenced in a study of blood T cells in healthy people across ages. It was with a sample-barcoded 5' primer and a J-beta primer mix that a second PCR of roughly 7 to 12 cycles was run. TCRdb itself ran the 5' RACE reads through MiXCR, one entry per CDR3 protein. The sample has about 1.8 million distinct CDR3 sequences, about 50% seen once. The sequenced material came from blood. The receptors derive from a woman in her thirties or forties in good health.

This clonotype was recorded many times. The chain employs TRBV7-9 and TRBJ2-7; TRBD1 is a possible D gene (7 bases). The CDR3 extends over 13 amino acids. Trimming stripped 6 bases from V and 1 base from J, with 10 bases between. The germline V gene encodes CDR1 SEHNR and CDR2 FQNEAQ (reference sequence). This CDR3 is CASRGGQSYEQYF. CDR3 DNA sequence: TGTGCCAGCAGGGGGGGACAGTCCTACGAGCAGTACTTC.

This clonotype was seen only a few times. The V gene is TRBV5-1, the J gene TRBJ2-6; D not resolved. The CDR3 sequence is 15 residues long. Germline values: CDR1 SGHRS, CDR2 YFSETQ. Trimming shortened V by 0 bases and J by 4 bases, and 8 bases separated the two germline ends. CDR3 region: CASSLALGGANVLTF. In nucleotides, the CDR3 is TGCGCCAGCAGCTTGGCCCTCGGCGGGGCCAACGTCCTGACTTTC.

This clonotype was counted once. The rearrangement links TRBV11-2 to TRBJ1-1, with D unclear. V was cut by 5 bases and J by 9 bases, with 13 bases left in between. This CDR3 is built from 12 residues. Germline V gene lookup returns CDR1 SGHAT and CDR2 FQNNGV. CDR3 DNA sequence: TGTGCCAGCAGCCGTTTCATAGGCCAAGCTTTCTTT. Amino acid sequence: CASSRFIGQAFF. Complete variable domain (other parts from reference TRBV11-2 and TRBJ1-1): EAGVAQSPRYKIIEKRQSVAFWCNPISGHATLYWYQQILGQGPKLLIQFQNNGVVDDSQLPKDRFSAERLKGVDSTLKIQPAKLEDSAVYLCASSRFIGQAFFGQGTRLTVV.

This chain connects TRBV20-1 to TRBJ2-5; possible D gene TRBD2, 6 bases. The CDR3 runs to 13 residues. Germline V CDR1 and CDR2: DFQATT, SNEGSKA (reference sequence). V dropped 3 bases and J dropped 5 bases, with 13 bases sitting between them. CDR3 loop: CSASGDSEETQYF. CDR3 bases: TGCAGTGCTAGTGGGGACTCGGAGGAGACCCAGTACTTC.

The gene calls are TRBV6-1 and TRBJ1-2; 12 bases line up with TRBD1. V dropped 4 bases and J dropped 8; count of bases not matched to a gene: 8. The CDR3 contains 15 residues. Germline assignment: CDR1 MNHNS and CDR2 SASEGT. The CDR3 sequence: CASSAPGQGAGGYTF. CDR3 in DNA: TGTGCCAGCAGTGCCCCGGGACAGGGGGCGGGAGGCTACACCTTC.

The V and J genes are TRBV4-1 and TRBJ2-5, with 13 bases aligning to TRBD2. This CDR3 is built from 17 residues. V lost 3 bases, J lost 2 bases, and 6 bases stayed unmatched. Germline assignment: CDR1 MGHRA and CDR2 YSYEKL. In DNA, the CDR3 is TGCGCCAGCAGCCACGGACTAGCGGGGGCCTCTCAAGAGACCCAGTACTTC. Protein product: CASSHGLAGASQETQYF.

This sequence joins TRBV7-2 and TRBJ1-3; D call uncertain. Deletions cut 4 bases from V and 7 bases from J, with 11 bases between. Germline V gene lookup returns CDR1 SGHTA and CDR2 FQGNSA. This CDR3 has 13 amino acids. The CDR3 sequence is CASSSIGVNTIYF. CDR3 sequence (DNA): TGTGCCAGCAGCTCAATCGGTGTGAACACCATATATTTT.

The CDR3 coding sequence is TGTGCCAGCAGCACCCGGGTCGACTATGGCTACACCTTC. Residues: CASSTRVDYGYTF. This chain links TRBV14 with TRBJ1-2, with D uncertain. The CDR3 covers 13 residues. V lost 5 bases, J lost 3 bases, and 10 bases lay in between. Looked up from germline, CDR1 is SGHDN and CDR2 is FVKESK.